This T cell receptor beta chain was sequenced in a study of shared clonotypes between healthy human individuals. This CDR3 region has 20 residues. Trimming cost V 4 bases and J 5 bases; bases outside gene matches: 22. CDR1 ENHRY and CDR2 SYGVKD come from the germline V gene. The assay ran at deep level. Authors' analysis steps: Junction-only immunoSEQ data arrived without quality scores, meaning filtering differed. The table came from immunoSEQ multiplex PCR; TCRdb's copy has only in-frame clones and leaves some out. V, J and clone size are those of that table, while D and trimming were read from the DNA. The repertoire holds about 470,000 clones, with 79% as singletons. Free of recent acute infections or vaccinations, the donors were healthy HIV-negative adults. Genomic DNA of unsorted samples came from approximately 100 million PBMCs.

The sample comprised PBMCs. The chain links TRBV10-3 to TRBJ2-1, with 8 bases aligning to TRBD1. This receptor was identified in a woman aged 35 to 49 in good health. Some clones in this sample may be carry-over from other donors' samples. CDR3 residues: CAISAPMTGAGLLNDNEQFF. The DNA for the CDR3 is TGTGCCATCAGTGCCCCCATGACAGGGGCCGGACTCCTAAATGACAATGAGCAGTTCTTC.